The following is a TCR beta chain sequence with its context. Its antigen is still unknown. No quality values exist for individual bases; no much larger clone is one base distant. Receptors were amplified or captured by the immunoSEQ multiplex PCR assay. This is the immuneACCESS table as TCRdb keeps it, with only in-frame sequences that have V and J called. A part of the clones is gone; compared with another copy, unresolved V genes explain less than half, and the rest is unexplained. In this sample the table shows around 10,000 clones, 70% to 80% of which occur a single time. The ten most abundant clones make up approximately 22% of the sample. This sample was taken from a study of CD4+ T cells in melanoma (dated by TCRdb to 2022 to 2024). General notes on the study: The study examined neoantigen-specific CD4+ T cells in human melanoma.

Patients with melanoma were used as donors. The CDR3 spans 17 residues, from the cysteine through the phenylalanine. The retained sequence is limited to the CDR3, 51 bases, with the frame set at the first base. The germline ends are 18 bases apart after V is trimmed by 5 bases and J by 1 base. According to the germline V gene, CDR1 reads SGHNT and CDR2 reads YENEEA. The paper as a whole reports these results and caveats: Neoantigen-specific CD4+ T cells were reported to be correlated with the function of CD8+ T cells, macrophages and B cells. According to the report, neoantigen-specific CD4+ T cells in melanoma displayed diverse differentiation states.

The receptor was derived from a human donor with melanoma. The rearrangement joined TRBV11-3 to TRBJ2-1; the D call is tentative, TRBD1 or TRBD2, as each matches 5 bases. Sequenced material: tumor tissue. The CDR3 reads as follows: CASSVGTTWKSYNEQFF. The bases are TGTGCCAGCAGCGTAGGGACGACATGGAAATCCTACAATGAGCAGTTCTTC.